This TCR beta chain is from a study of patients and donors after allogeneic stem cell transplantation (dated by TCRdb to about 2020). Libraries were made using RT-PCR. The data were produced on a NextSeq 550. TCRdb reanalyzed the raw reads on its own, using fastp at Q25 for trimming and MiXCR for clone calling, and kept in-frame beta chains. Entries are consolidated by CDR3 protein sequence, retaining the most common genes and DNA. This sample is represented by fewer than 500,000 distinct CDR3 sequences; roughly 17% of them were singletons. The ten most abundant clones make up over 6% of the sample. To note about this clonotype: This clone's antigen is unknown. No much larger clonotype is one base removed from it; base qualities were not supplied.

The CDR3 holds 17 amino acids from the cysteine to the phenylalanine. Left in the record is the CDR3 DNA by itself, 51 bases read in frame from the first base. For CDR1 and CDR2, the germline V gene lists SGDLS and YYNGEE. Trimming accounts for 1 base at V and 7 bases at J, while the number of junction bases matched to no gene is 10. Material for sequencing was blood, either unsorted or a sorted T cell fraction (not recorded which). The V and J segments used are TRBV9 and TRBJ2-1; 11 of the junction bases match TRBD2. This TCR was sampled from a human donor who was either an allogeneic HSCT recipient or a stem cell or donor lymphocyte infusion donor (not recorded which). It is not recorded whose cells these are; they may come from a transplant donor. CDR3 region: CASSVMGSGGAGNEQFF. The DNA reads TGTGCCAGCAGCGTAATGGGTAGCGGGGGGGCCGGGAATGAGCAGTTCTTC.